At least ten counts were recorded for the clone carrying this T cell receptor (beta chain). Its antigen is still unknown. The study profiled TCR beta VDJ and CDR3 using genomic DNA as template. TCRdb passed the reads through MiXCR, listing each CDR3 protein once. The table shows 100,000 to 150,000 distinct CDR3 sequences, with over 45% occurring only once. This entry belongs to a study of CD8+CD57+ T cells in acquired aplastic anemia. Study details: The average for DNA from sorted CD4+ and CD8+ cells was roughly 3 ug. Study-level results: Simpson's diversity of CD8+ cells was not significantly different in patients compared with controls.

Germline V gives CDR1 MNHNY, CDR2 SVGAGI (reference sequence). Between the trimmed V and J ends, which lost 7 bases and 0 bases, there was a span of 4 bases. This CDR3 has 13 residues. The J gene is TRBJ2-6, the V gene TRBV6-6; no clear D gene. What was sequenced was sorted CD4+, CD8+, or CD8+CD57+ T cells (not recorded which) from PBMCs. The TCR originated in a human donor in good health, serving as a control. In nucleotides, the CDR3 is TGTGCCAGCACCAACTCTGGGGCCAACGTCCTGACTTTC. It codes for CASTNSGANVLTF.